Here is one T cell receptor (beta chain) with its context. Its antigen is currently unknown. Only in-frame clones appear in the TCRdb table, and some are missing; sequencing was by immunoSEQ multiplex PCR. The data contain fewer than 40,000 clones, around 79% of them singletons. This sample is part of a study of T cells in narcolepsy. This CDR3 comprises 16 residues. Per the germline V gene, CDR1 is SGHDT and CDR2 is YYEEEE. The junction had 9 bases not matched to a gene; V was cut back by 4 bases and J by 4 bases. Points from the study as a whole: Some memory CD4+ repertoires had no autoreactive clone sequences.

The sequence derives from a human donor with narcolepsy. This chain joins TRBV5-6 and TRBJ2-1; TRBD2 aligns across 9 bases. Sample: CD45RA- memory CD4+ T cells from PBMCs. CDR3 coding DNA: TGTGCCAGCAGCCTCAAAAGGACTAGCGTGTACAATGAGCAGTTCTTC. This gives the protein CASSLKRTSVYNEQFF. The full variable domain, with the rest looked up from reference TRBV5-6 and TRBJ2-1, is DAGVTQSPTHLIKTRGQQVTLRCSPKSGHDTVSWYQQALGQGPQFIFQYYEEEERQRGNFPDRFSGHQFPNYSSELNVNALLLGDSALYLCASSLKRTSVYNEQFFGPGTRLTVL.